The 24 T cell receptor beta chains below all came from one sample that was sequenced in a study of T cell responses to AZD1222 COVID-19 vaccine (dated by TCRdb to the early 2020s). Library preparation used the immunoSEQ multiplex PCR assay. In TCRdb, the immuneACCESS table is reduced to in-frame sequences with V and J assigned. These tables do not hold every clone; where another copy was compared, an unresolved V gene accounts for under half, and the others remain unexplained. In this sample the table shows around 78,000 clones, 85% to 90% of which occur a single time. In total, the top ten clones hold over 1.2% of the sample. Per the publication, the time point label means: about 28 days (+/-7) after the second vaccine dose. Sequences were derived from peripheral blood, sampled 28 days after the second AZD1222 dose. These receptors all stem from an adult who received the AZD1222 COVID-19 vaccine.

This clone has only one observation. V usage is TRBV19 and J usage is TRBJ1-6; D perhaps matches TRBD1 (5 bases). This CDR3 region has 15 residues. V was shortened by 3 bases and J by 11 bases, with 17 bases between the two germline ends. The V gene's germline CDR1 is LNHDA and CDR2 SQIVND (reference sequence). The CDR3 is CASSMVTGVRAPLHF. CDR3 DNA sequence: TGTGCCAGTAGTATGGTAACGGGGGTTAGGGCACCCCTCCACTTT.

The J gene is TRBJ1-6, the V gene TRBV28; D is uncertain. The length of the CDR3 is 13 residues. Germline-derived CDR1 and CDR2 are MDHEN and SYDVKM. V lost 2 bases and J lost 9, with 8 bases in between. CDR3 region: CASSLQRASPLHF. The CDR3 DNA reads as TGTGCCAGCAGTTTACAAAGGGCTTCACCCCTCCACTTT.

The J gene is TRBJ1-4, the V gene TRBV24-1; D uncertain. In germline, CDR1 is KGHDR, CDR2 SFDVKD. The CDR3 runs 12 residues. V was shortened by 4 bases and J by 8 bases, with 7 bases between the two germline ends. CDR3 region: CATSDRGEKLFF. DNA for the CDR3: TGTGCCACCAGTGACCGAGGCGAAAAACTGTTTTTT.

This chain connects TRBV28 to TRBJ1-2, with D perhaps TRBD1 (6 bases). Germline V CDR1 and CDR2: MDHEN, SYDVKM. The CDR3 is made up of 13 amino acids. The germline V and J ends were trimmed by 5 bases and 10 bases, with 17 bases remaining between them. The CDR3 DNA sequence: TGTGCCAGCAGTCCCCCAACAGGGTTTTCCTACACCTTC. It encodes CASSPPTGFSYTF.

The chain combines TRBV18 with TRBJ2-7; 11 bases are a match to TRBD1. Germline CDR1 KGHSH, CDR2 LQKENI. The CDR3 length is 14 residues. The V and J ends lost 1 base and 6 bases, in that order; junction bases with no gene match: 2. The chain's CDR3 is CASSPRGTGGEQYF. As DNA, the CDR3 is TGTGCCAGCTCACCACGGGGGACAGGGGGCGAGCAGTACTTC.

The V gene is TRBV30, the J gene TRBJ1-4, with 8 nucleotides matching TRBD1. Germline V gene data show CDR1 as GTSNPN and CDR2 as SVGIG (reference sequence). The V gene end was trimmed by 3 bases and the J gene end by 8 bases; junction bases not matched to a gene: 8. This CDR3 comprises 14 residues. CDR3 sequence: CAWRDRTGGEKLFF. The CDR3 DNA reads TGTGCCTGGAGGGATCGAACAGGGGGAGAAAAACTGTTTTTT.

This chain joins TRBV6-5 and TRBJ2-7; 10 bases line up with TRBD1. The germline V gene has CDR1 MNHEY and CDR2 SVGAGI. The CDR3 is 15 amino acids. Trimming removed 6 bases from V and 0 bases from J; junction bases left unmatched: 5. The DNA of the CDR3 is TGTGCCAGCAGAGCCGGGACAGGGGACTCCTACGAGCAGTACTTC. Protein: CASRAGTGDSYEQYF.

This chain joins TRBV7-2 and TRBJ1-2, with D possibly being TRBD1 (5 bases). This CDR3 is built from 13 residues. The germline V gene has CDR1 SGHTA and CDR2 FQGNSA. Trimming took 6 bases from V and 7 from J, leaving 15 bases between them. DNA for the CDR3: TGTGCCAGCAGATCCCGTGACAGAGCTGGCTACACCTTC. Protein product: CASRSRDRAGYTF.

The chain is built from TRBV24-1 and TRBJ1-1; 8 positions match TRBD1. There are 14 residues in the CDR3. V gave up 6 bases and J gave up 7 bases; unmatched junction bases: 9. CDR1 and CDR2 (germline): KGHDR, SFDVKD. This chain's CDR3 is CATSSERTGSEAFF. CDR3 nucleotides: TGTGCCACCAGTTCGGAACGGACAGGGAGTGAAGCTTTCTTT.

This rearrangement joins TRBV4-3 to TRBJ1-6; possibly TRBD1 for D (6 bases). Germline assignment: CDR1 LGHNA and CDR2 YSLEER. There are 15 residues in the CDR3. V dropped 2 bases and J dropped 5 bases, with 10 bases sitting between them. The CDR3 DNA reads TGCGCCAGCAGCCAAAGGGGACAAAATAATTCACCCCTCCACTTT. It specifies CASSQRGQNNSPLHF.

The rearrangement joins TRBV27 to TRBJ1-4, with unresolved D. V lost 7 bases and J 12 bases, leaving 12 bases between the germline ends. CDR1 and CDR2 from the germline V gene are MNHEY and SMNVEV (reference sequence). The length of the CDR3 is 11 residues. The CDR3 region is CASTPGGELFF. DNA for the CDR3: TGTGCCAGCACCCCAGGAGGAGAACTGTTTTTT.

This clone turned up a few times. The chain carries TRBV5-1 and TRBJ1-5, with D uncertain. V dropped 5 bases and J dropped 6 bases, with 12 bases sitting between them. Germline V CDR1 and CDR2: SGHRS, YFSETQ. The CDR3 covers 13 residues. CDR3 residues: CASRMRVGQPQHF. In nucleotides, the CDR3 is TGCGCCAGCAGGATGAGGGTAGGTCAGCCCCAGCATTTT.

The chain recombines TRBV4-1 with TRBJ2-7; tentative D call: TRBD2 (6 bases). The germline V and J ends were trimmed by 2 bases and 3 bases, with 14 bases remaining between them. The germline gives CDR1 MGHRA, CDR2 YSYEKL. The CDR3 has 15 residues. Here the CDR3 reads CASSQLLGGIYEQYF. The CDR3 nucleotides are TGCGCCAGCAGCCAACTTCTTGGGGGGATCTACGAGCAGTACTTC.

This clone appeared once. V usage is TRBV5-1 and J usage is TRBJ2-7; weak D call: TRBD1 (6 bases). The germline gives CDR1 SGHRS, CDR2 YFSETQ. V was shortened by 2 bases and J by 7 bases, with 16 bases between the two germline ends. This CDR3 has 14 residues. For the CDR3, the DNA is TGCGCCAGCAGCTTAACAGGGCCCCCTCGGGAGCAGTACTTC. This codes for CASSLTGPPREQYF. The full variable domain, with the rest looked up from reference TRBV5-1 and TRBJ2-7, is KAGVTQTPRYLIKTRGQQVTLSCSPISGHRSVSWYQQTPGQGLQFLFEYFSETQRNKGNFPGRFSGRQFSNSRSEMNVSTLELGDSALYLCASSLTGPPREQYFGPGTRLTVT.

This clone is a singleton in its sample. The rearrangement links TRBV9 to TRBJ1-2; 7 bases map to TRBD1. Germline CDR1 and CDR2: SGDLS and YYNGEE. V gave up 3 bases and J gave up 2 bases; unmatched junction bases: 7. CDR3 length: 15 amino acids. The CDR3 here is CASSGRDSRNYGYTF. DNA of the CDR3: TGTGCCAGCAGCGGCCGGGACAGCCGAAACTATGGCTACACCTTC.

The chain carries TRBV7-3 and TRBJ2-2, with D uncertain. Germline CDR1 reads SGHTA; CDR2 reads FQGTGA. This CDR3 region has 16 residues. V was cut by 0 bases and J by 3 bases, with 11 bases left in between. The CDR3 DNA reads as TGTGCCAGCAGCTTAACCCACCTAGTAGACACCGGGGAGCTGTTTTTT. As protein: CASSLTHLVDTGELFF. The full variable domain, in which reference TRBV7-3 and TRBJ2-2 provide the parts outside the CDR3, is GAGVSQTPSNKVTEKGKYVELRCDPISGHTALYWYRQSLGQGPEFLIYFQGTGAADDSGLPNDRFFAVRPEGSVSTLKIQRTERGDSAVYLCASSLTHLVDTGELFFGEGSRLTVL.

The chain combines TRBV24-1 with TRBJ2-2; D is possibly TRBD2 (6 bases). Germline V lookup: CDR1 KGHDR, CDR2 SFDVKD. Trimming cost V 6 bases and J 7 bases, with 17 bases left between them. The CDR3 runs to 15 residues. The CDR3 spells CATSLRGEANGELFF. The CDR3 coding sequence is TGTGCCACCAGTCTTCGAGGGGAGGCCAACGGGGAGCTGTTTTTT.

This chain uses TRBV7-6 with TRBJ2-2; D is unresolved. Germline assignment: CDR1 SGHVS and CDR2 FNYEAQ. The CDR3 contains 10 residues. Trimming left V 8 bases short and J 5 bases short, with 3 bases between. The CDR3 DNA follows: TGTGCCAGCCAAACCGGGGAGCTGTTTTTT. Protein product: CASQTGELFF.

The chain links TRBV4-1 to TRBJ2-7; 9 bases agree with TRBD2. The V gene end was trimmed by 0 bases and the J gene end by 2 bases; junction bases not matched to a gene: 5. The CDR3 is 16 amino acids. Germline CDR1 reads MGHRA; CDR2 reads YSYEKL. The CDR3 DNA is TGCGCCAGCAGCCAAGAAAGCGGGGGGAACCCCTACGAGCAGTACTTC. This sequence encodes CASSQESGGNPYEQYF.

The chain employs TRBV9 and TRBJ2-1, with 12 bases aligning to TRBD2. The length of the CDR3 is 19 residues. Per the germline V gene, CDR1 is SGDLS and CDR2 is YYNGEE. After removal of 3 bases from V and 9 bases from J, the junction contained 19 bases not matched to a gene. The CDR3 protein is CASSDNSGLLAGGWGEQFF. The DNA of the CDR3 is TGTGCCAGCAGCGACAACTCAGGGTTACTAGCGGGGGGCTGGGGTGAGCAGTTCTTC.

The chain joins TRBV6-5 to TRBJ2-3, with D perhaps TRBD2 (6 bases). CDR3 length equals 15 residues. Germline CDR1 is MNHEY and CDR2 is SVGAGI. The V and J ends lost 2 bases and 4 bases respectively, with 13 bases between them. CDR3 in amino acids: CASSYRAGKSDTQYF. DNA of the CDR3: TGTGCCAGCAGTTACCGGGCGGGGAAATCAGATACGCAGTATTTT.

The chain recombines TRBV7-2 with TRBJ1-5; D is perhaps TRBD1 (6 bases). The germline V gene has CDR1 SGHTA and CDR2 FQGNSA. The ends were cut back, 6 bases at V and 1 base at J, with 16 bases in the middle. The CDR3 consists of 16 residues. The CDR3: CASSLDNGGSNQPQHF. For the CDR3, the DNA is TGTGCCAGCAGTCTTGACAATGGGGGCAGCAATCAGCCCCAGCATTTT.

The rearrangement joins TRBV4-1 to TRBJ2-7, with D perhaps TRBD2 (6 bases). This CDR3 comprises 15 residues. The germline V gene encodes CDR1 MGHRA and CDR2 YSYEKL. The ends were cut back, 8 bases at V and 0 bases at J, with 17 bases in the middle. The DNA for the CDR3 is TGCGCCAGCCAGCCGGGACTTCAGGCCTCCTACGAGCAGTACTTC. Protein sequence: CASQPGLQASYEQYF.

This chain links TRBV3-1 (or the pseudogene TRBV3-2) with TRBJ2-7, with D uncertain. The CDR3 is 13 residues long. Germline CDR1 and CDR2: LGHDT and YNNKEL (reference sequence). The V and J ends lost 2 bases and 9 bases respectively, with 14 bases between them. CDR3 loop: CASSQPDGLGQYF. Here the CDR3 DNA reads TGTGCCAGCAGCCAACCGGACGGCCTAGGGCAGTACTTC.